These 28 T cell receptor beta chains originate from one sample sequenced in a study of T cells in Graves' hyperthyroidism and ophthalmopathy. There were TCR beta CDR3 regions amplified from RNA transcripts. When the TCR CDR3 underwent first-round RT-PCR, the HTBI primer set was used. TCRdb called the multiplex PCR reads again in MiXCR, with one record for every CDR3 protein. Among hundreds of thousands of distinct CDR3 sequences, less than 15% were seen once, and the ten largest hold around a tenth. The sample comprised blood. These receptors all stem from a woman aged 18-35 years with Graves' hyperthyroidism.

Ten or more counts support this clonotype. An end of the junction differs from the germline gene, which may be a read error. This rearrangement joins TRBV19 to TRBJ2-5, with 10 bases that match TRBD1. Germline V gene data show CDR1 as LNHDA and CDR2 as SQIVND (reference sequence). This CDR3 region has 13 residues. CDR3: CASTGTGEDTQYF. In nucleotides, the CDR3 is TGTGCCAGTACCGGGACAGGGGAAGATACCCAGTACTTC.

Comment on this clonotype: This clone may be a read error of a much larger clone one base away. This CDR3 reads CASSSIEQGPARETQYF. The CDR3 nucleotides read TGTGCCAGCAGTTCGATAGAACAGGGCCCGGCTAGAGAGACCCAGTACTTC. J is TRBJ2-5 and V is TRBV28; possibly TRBD1 for D (6 bases). The CDR3 extends over 17 amino acids. V was clipped by 4 bases and J by 4 bases, with 22 bases between them. Germline-derived CDR1 and CDR2 are MDHEN and SYDVKM.

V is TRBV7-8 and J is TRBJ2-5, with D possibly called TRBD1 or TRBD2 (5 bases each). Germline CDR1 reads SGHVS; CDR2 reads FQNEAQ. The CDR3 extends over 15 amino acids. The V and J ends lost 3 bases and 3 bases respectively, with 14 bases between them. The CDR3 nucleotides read TGTGCCAGCAGCTTGTGGGGGAGTGGCGAAGAGACCCAGTACTTC. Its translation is CASSLWGSGEETQYF.

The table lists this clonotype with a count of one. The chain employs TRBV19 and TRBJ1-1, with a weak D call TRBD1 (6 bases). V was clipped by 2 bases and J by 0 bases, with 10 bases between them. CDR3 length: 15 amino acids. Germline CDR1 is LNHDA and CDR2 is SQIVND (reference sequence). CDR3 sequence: CASSIRTDMNTEAFF. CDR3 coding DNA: TGTGCCAGTAGTATAAGGACAGACATGAACACTGAAGCTTTCTTT.

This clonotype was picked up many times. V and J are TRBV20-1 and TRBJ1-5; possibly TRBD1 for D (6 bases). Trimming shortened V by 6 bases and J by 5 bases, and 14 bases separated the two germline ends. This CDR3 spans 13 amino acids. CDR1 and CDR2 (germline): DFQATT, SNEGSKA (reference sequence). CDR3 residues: CSATGRHDQPQHF. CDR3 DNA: TGCAGTGCGACAGGACGGCATGATCAGCCCCAGCATTTT.

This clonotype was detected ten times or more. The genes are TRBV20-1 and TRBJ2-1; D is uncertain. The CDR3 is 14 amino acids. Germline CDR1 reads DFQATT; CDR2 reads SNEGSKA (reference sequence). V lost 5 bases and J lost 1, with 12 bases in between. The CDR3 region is CSAPPPWSYNEQFF. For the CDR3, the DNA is TGCAGTGCTCCTCCACCATGGTCCTACAATGAGCAGTTCTTC.

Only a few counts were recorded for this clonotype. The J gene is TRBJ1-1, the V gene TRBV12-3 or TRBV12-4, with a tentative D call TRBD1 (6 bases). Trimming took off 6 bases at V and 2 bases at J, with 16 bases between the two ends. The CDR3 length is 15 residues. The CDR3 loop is CASRRGGGGNTEAFF. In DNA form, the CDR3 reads TGTGCCAGCAGACGAGGGGGGGGGGGAAACACTGAAGCTTTCTTT.

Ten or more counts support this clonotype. The CDR3 sequence is CASSQEVRIMDEQYF. The DNA for the CDR3 is TGCGCCAGCAGCCAAGAGGTGAGGATTATGGACGAGCAGTACTTC. The V gene is TRBV4-1, the J gene TRBJ2-7, with D hard to call. This CDR3 spans 15 amino acids. Trimming left V 0 bases short and J 5 bases short, with 14 bases between. Germline V CDR1 and CDR2: MGHRA, YSYEKL.

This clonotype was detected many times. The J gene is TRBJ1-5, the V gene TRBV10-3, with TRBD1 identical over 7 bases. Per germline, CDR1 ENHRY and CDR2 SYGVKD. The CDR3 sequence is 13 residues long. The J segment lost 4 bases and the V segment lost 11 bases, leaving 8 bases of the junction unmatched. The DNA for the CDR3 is TGTGCCGCCCGGGACAGCCATAATCAGCCCCAGCATTTT. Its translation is CAARDSHNQPQHF.

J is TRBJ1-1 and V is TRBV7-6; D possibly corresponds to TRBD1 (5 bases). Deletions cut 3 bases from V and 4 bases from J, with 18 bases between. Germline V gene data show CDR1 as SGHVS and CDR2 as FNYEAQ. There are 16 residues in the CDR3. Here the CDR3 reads CASSLGSGTGGTEAFF. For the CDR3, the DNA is TGTGCCAGCAGCTTGGGGTCAGGGACTGGAGGCACTGAAGCTTTCTTT.

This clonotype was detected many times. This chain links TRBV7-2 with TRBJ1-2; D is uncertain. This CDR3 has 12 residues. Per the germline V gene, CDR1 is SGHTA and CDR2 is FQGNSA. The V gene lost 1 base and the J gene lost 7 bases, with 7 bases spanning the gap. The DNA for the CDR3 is TGTGCCAGCAGCTTAGACAGTAGTGGCTACACCTTC. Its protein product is CASSLDSSGYTF.

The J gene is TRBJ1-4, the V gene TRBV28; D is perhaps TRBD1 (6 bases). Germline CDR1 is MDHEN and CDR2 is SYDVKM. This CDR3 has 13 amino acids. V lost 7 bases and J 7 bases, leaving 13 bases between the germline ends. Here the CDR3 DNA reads TGTGCCAGCACCTGGGGGGGCCGTGAAAAACTGTTTTTT. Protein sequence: CASTWGGREKLFF.

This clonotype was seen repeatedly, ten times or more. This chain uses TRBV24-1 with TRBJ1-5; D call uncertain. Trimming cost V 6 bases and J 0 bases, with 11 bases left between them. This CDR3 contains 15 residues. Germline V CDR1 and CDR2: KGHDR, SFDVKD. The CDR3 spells CATSRAGDSNQPQHF. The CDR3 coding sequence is TGTGCCACCAGTCGGGCAGGTGATAGCAATCAGCCCCAGCATTTT.

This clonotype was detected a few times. The CDR3 region is CASSQVDRGRKLGANVLTF. The CDR3 nucleotides are TGTGCCAGCAGCCAAGTGGACAGGGGGCGGAAACTTGGGGCCAACGTCCTGACTTTC. The chain couples TRBV4-2 to TRBJ2-6; 11 bases align to TRBD1. The V gene's germline CDR1 is LGHNA and CDR2 YNFKEQ. Unmatched junction bases numbered 8, after V lost 1 base and J lost 3 bases. The CDR3 consists of 19 residues.

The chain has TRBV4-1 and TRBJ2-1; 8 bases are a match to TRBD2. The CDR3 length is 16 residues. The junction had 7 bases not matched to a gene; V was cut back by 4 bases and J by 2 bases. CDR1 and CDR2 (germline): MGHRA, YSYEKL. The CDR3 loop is CASSLVGGGTYNEQFF. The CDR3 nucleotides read TGCGCCAGCAGCCTCGTAGGCGGGGGGACCTACAATGAGCAGTTCTTC.

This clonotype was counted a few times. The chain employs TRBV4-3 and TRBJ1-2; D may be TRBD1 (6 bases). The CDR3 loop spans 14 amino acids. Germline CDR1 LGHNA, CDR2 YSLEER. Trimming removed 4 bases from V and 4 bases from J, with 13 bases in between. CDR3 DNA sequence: TGCGCCAGCAGCCTGGACAGTCGGGGCTATGGCTACACCTTC. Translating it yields CASSLDSRGYGYTF.

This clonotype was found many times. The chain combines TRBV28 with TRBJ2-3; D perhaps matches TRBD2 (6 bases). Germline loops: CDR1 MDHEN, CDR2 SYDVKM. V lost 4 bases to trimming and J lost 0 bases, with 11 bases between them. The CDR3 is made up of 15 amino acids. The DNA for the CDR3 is TGTGCCAGCAGTTCCGGCGGGGAAAGCACAGATACGCAGTATTTT. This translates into CASSSGGESTDTQYF.

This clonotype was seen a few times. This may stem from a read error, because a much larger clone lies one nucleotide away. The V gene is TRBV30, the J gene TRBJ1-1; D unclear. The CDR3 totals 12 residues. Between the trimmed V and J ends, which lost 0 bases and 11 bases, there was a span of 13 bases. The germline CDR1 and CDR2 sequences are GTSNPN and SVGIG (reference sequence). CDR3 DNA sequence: TGTGCCTGGAGTGTACGGAGGTTTGACGCTTTCTTT. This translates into CAWSVRRFDAFF.

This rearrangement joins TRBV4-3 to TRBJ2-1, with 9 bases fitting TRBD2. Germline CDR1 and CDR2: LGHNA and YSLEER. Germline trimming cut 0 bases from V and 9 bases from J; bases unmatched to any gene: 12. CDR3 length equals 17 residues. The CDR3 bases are TGCGCCAGCAGCCAAGATCCGATAGCGGGAGTGATGAGTGAGCAGTTCTTC. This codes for CASSQDPIAGVMSEQFF.

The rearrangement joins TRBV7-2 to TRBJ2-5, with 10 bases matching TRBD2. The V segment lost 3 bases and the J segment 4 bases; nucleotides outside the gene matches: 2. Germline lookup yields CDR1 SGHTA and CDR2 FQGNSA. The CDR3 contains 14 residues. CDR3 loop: CASSLSGRAETQYF. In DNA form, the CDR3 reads TGTGCCAGCAGCTTGAGCGGGAGGGCAGAGACCCAGTACTTC.

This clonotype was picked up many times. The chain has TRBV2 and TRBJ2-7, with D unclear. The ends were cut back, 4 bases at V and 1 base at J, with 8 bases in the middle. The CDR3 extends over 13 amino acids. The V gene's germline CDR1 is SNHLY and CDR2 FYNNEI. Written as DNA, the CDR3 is TGTGCCAGCAGTGGTTCGGATTCCTACGAGCAGTACTTC. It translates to CASSGSDSYEQYF.

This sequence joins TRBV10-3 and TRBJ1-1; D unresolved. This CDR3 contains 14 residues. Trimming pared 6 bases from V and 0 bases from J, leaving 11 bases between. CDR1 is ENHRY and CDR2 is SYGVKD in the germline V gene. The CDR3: CAIRQVEMNTEAFF. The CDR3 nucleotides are TGTGCCATCAGGCAGGTCGAGATGAACACTGAAGCTTTCTTT.

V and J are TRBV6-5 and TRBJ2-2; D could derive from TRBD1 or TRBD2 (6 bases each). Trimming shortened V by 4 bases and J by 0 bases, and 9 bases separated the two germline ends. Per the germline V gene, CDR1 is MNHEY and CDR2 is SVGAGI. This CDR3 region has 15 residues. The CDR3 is CASSSGGANTGELFF. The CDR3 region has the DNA TGTGCCAGCAGTTCCGGGGGCGCGAACACCGGGGAGCTGTTTTTT.

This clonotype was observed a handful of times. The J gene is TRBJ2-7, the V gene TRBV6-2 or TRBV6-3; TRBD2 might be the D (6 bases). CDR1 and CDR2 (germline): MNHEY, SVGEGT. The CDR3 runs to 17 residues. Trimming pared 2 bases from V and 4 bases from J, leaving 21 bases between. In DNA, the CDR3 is TGTGCCAGCAGTTACCCAGACCGTAAAGCGGGCATATACGAGCAGTACTTC. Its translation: CASSYPDRKAGIYEQYF.

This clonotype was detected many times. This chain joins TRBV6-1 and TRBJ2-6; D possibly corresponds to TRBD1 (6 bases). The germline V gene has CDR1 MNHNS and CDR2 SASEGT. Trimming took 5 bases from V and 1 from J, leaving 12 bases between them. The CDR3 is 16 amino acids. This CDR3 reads CASSYPQGSGANVLTF. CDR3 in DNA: TGTGCCAGCAGTTACCCACAGGGTTCTGGGGCCAACGTCCTGACTTTC.

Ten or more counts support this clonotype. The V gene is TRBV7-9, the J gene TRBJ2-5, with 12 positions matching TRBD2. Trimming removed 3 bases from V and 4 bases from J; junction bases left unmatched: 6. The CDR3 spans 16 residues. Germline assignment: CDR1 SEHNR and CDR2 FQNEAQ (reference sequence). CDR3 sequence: CASSFTSGRWAETQYF. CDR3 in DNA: TGTGCCAGCAGCTTCACTAGCGGGAGGTGGGCAGAGACCCAGTACTTC.

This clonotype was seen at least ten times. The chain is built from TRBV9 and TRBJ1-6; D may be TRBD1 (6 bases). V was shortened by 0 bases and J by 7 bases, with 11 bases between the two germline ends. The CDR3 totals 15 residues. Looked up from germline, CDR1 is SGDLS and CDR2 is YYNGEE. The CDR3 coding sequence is TGTGCCAGCAGCGTAGGGGGGGCTACAAATTCACCCCTCCACTTT. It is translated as CASSVGGATNSPLHF.

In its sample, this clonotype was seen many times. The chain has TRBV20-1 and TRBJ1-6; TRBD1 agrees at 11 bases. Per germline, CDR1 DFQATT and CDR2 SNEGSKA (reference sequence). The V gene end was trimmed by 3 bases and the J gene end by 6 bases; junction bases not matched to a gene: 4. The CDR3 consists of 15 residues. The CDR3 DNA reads TGCAGTGCTAGCGGACAGGGGGCTGGTAATTCACCCCTCCACTTT. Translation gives CSASGQGAGNSPLHF.